This T cell receptor (beta chain) comes out of a study of blood T cell repertoires in COVID-19. V dropped 2 bases and J dropped 1; count of bases not matched to a gene: 7. CDR1 is LGHDT and CDR2 is YNNKEL in the germline V gene (reference sequence). CDR3 length equals 16 residues. As originally analysed: Amplification from reference gene primers served as the basis for estimated nucleated cell counts. Using immunoSEQ multiplex PCR, the repertoire was profiled, and TCRdb retains in-frame clones only, with some absent. The V and J calls and clone size were taken over from that table, and D and trimming were inferred from the DNA. The sample holds about 170,000 clones; 89% are singletons and the top ten take roughly 0.8%. Assignments of participants to cohorts depended upon their own reported clinical history. Two negative PCRs, clearance, or symptom resolution had been documented for recovered Cohort 3 donors.

This receptor was obtained from a woman in her late teens or twenties who had recovered from COVID-19. The chain recombines TRBV3-1 (or the pseudogene TRBV3-2) with TRBJ2-5, with 7 bases lining up with TRBD2. The source material was PBMCs or T cells enriched from blood (not recorded which). The CDR3 sequence is CASSQPIAGLQETQYF. The CDR3 nucleotides are TGTGCCAGCAGCCAACCCATAGCGGGCCTCCAAGAGACCCAGTACTTC.